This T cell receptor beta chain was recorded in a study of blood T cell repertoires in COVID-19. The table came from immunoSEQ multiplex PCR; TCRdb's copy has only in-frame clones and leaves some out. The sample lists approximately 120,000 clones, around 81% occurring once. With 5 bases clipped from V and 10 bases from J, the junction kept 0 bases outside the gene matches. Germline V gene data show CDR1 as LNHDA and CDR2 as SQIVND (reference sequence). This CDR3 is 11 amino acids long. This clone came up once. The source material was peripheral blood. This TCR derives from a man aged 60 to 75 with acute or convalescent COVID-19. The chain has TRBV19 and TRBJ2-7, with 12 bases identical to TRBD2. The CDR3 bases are TGTGCCAGTAGTGGACTAGCGGGACAGTACTTC. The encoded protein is CASSGLAGQYF.